The rows below give T cell receptor beta chains drawn from one sample of a study of shared clonotypes between healthy human individuals. Assay: immunoSEQ multiplex PCR; the TCRdb copy retains only in-frame clones and omits some. The table records hundreds of thousands of clones, roughly four fifths of them present only once. The sequenced material came from PBMCs. Source of these receptors: a woman aged 40 to 50 in good health. Some clones in this sample may be carry-over from other donors' samples. The CDR3 runs from the conserved cysteine through the conserved F or W. Fields, in order: clone size, J gene, D gene, V gene, CDR3 protein, CDR3 DNA. D genes are given only for firm matches. Size values are once, few and many counts, or a class for expanded clones, and some rows have none.

NA	TRBJ2-2	NA	TRBV9	CASSGRGNTGELFF	TGTGCCAGCAGCGGCAGGGGGAACACCGGGGAGCTGTTTTTT
NA	TRBJ2-7	NA	TRBV27	CASSLFSFPAGTKEGEQYF	TGTGCCAGCAGTCTTTTTTCTTTTCCCGCCGGGACAAAGGAAGGGGAGCAGTACTTC
NA	TRBJ2-1	TRBD2	TRBV4-1	CASSQERGPYNEQFF	TGCGCCAGCAGCCAGGAGCGGGGCCCCTACAATGAGCAGTTCTTC
NA	TRBJ2-3	NA	TRBV11-2	CASSPGTRFSDTQYF	TGTGCCAGCAGCCCGGGGACACGGTTCTCAGATACGCAGTATTTT
NA	TRBJ1-1	NA	TRBV30	CAWRRTANTEAFF	TGTGCCTGGAGGCGGACAGCGAACACTGAAGCTTTCTTT
NA	TRBJ2-1	NA	TRBV11-2	CASSLGLANEQFF	TGTGCCAGCAGCTTAGGGCTAGCCAATGAGCAGTTCTTC
many	TRBJ2-3	TRBD2	TRBV19	CASRGGLGTDTQYF	TGTGCCAGTAGAGGGGGACTAGGAACAGATACGCAGTATTTT
once	TRBJ2-1	NA	TRBV6-6	CASRKAGLDNEQFF	TGTGCCAGCAGAAAAGCGGGTTTGGACAATGAGCAGTTCTTC
NA	TRBJ2-2	TRBD1	TRBV11-3	CASSVSGTGRRATGELFF	TGTGCCAGCAGCGTCTCCGGGACAGGAAGGAGGGCCACCGGGGAGCTGTTTTTT
NA	TRBJ2-2	TRBD1	TRBV11-3	CAGSSFQDRGGTGELFF	TGTGCCGGCAGCTCCTTCCAGGACAGGGGGGGAACCGGGGAGCTGTTTTTT
NA	TRBJ2-1	TRBD2	TRBV15	CATSRDPSGRDEQFF	TGTGCCACCAGCAGAGATCCTAGCGGGAGGGATGAGCAGTTCTTC
NA	TRBJ1-2	TRBD1	TRBV28	CASSSRTGGNYGYTF	TGTGCCAGCAGTTCCCGGACAGGGGGCAACTATGGCTACACCTTC
many	TRBJ2-3	NA	TRBV19	CASSPRTEGTQYF	TGTGCCAGTAGTCCTCGGACGGAAGGGACGCAGTATTTT
NA	TRBJ2-1	TRBD2	TRBV18	CASSPPLAGDGEQFF	TGTGCCAGCTCACCACCACTAGCGGGAGACGGTGAGCAGTTCTTC
many	TRBJ2-7	NA	TRBV28	CASRSAWAGTYYEQYF	TGTGCCAGCAGGTCTGCGTGGGCAGGGACTTACTACGAGCAGTACTTC
NA	TRBJ2-3	TRBD2	TRBV7-2	CASSLEAGSGIADTQYF	TGTGCCAGCAGCTTAGAAGCGGGTAGCGGGATAGCAGATACGCAGTATTTT
NA	TRBJ2-5	NA	TRBV5-1	CASSSGSMAGQETQYF	TGCGCCAGCAGCTCGGGAAGTATGGCAGGTCAAGAGACCCAGTACTTC
NA	TRBJ2-7	NA	TRBV27	CASSRTGVSYEQYF	TGTGCCAGCAGTAGGACGGGAGTGTCCTACGAGCAGTACTTC
NA	TRBJ1-1	NA	TRBV28	CASKPPPGNNPEAFF	TGTGCCAGCAAGCCCCCCCCTGGGAATAATCCTGAAGCTTTCTTT
NA	TRBJ2-1	TRBD1	TRBV7-2	CASSLAPLVGQGRQFF	TGTGCCAGCAGCTTAGCTCCCTTAGTCGGACAGGGTCGGCAGTTCTTC
NA	TRBJ2-2	NA	TRBV7-8	CASSLQGPGTGELFF	TGTGCCAGCAGCTTACAGGGCCCGGGAACCGGGGAGCTGTTTTTT
once	TRBJ2-3	NA	TRBV2	CASSSSTPDTQYF	TGTGCCAGCAGCTCCTCAACGCCAGATACGCAGTATTTT
NA	TRBJ1-5	TRBD1	TRBV19	CASSWTGDQPQHF	TGTGCCAGTAGTTGGACAGGAGATCAGCCCCAGCATTTT
NA	TRBJ1-5	NA	TRBV11-3	CASSETLVRENSNQPQHF	TGTGCCAGCAGCGAAACCCTAGTGAGGGAAAATAGCAATCAGCCCCAGCATTTT
NA	TRBJ2-7	TRBD2	TRBV10-1	CASSESLAASYEQYF	TGCGCCAGCAGTGAGTCCCTAGCGGCCTCCTACGAGCAGTACTTC
NA	TRBJ2-2	NA	TRBV19	CASSIMAKNTGELFF	TGTGCCAGTAGTATAATGGCCAAGAACACCGGGGAGCTGTTTTTT
NA	TRBJ2-7	NA	TRBV5-3	CASSLGTAHFYEQYF	TGTGCCAGCAGCTTGGGTACAGCCCATTTCTACGAGCAGTACTTC
once	TRBJ1-1	TRBD1	TRBV7-3	CASSFGQGNTEAFF	TGTGCCAGCAGCTTCGGACAGGGAAACACTGAAGCTTTCTTT
NA	TRBJ1-5	TRBD1	TRBV5-6	CASSLGQGQPNQPQHF	TGTGCCAGCAGCTTGGGACAGGGACAGCCCAATCAGCCCCAGCATTTT
NA	TRBJ2-7	TRBD1	TRBV7-8	CASTQGTGRGYEQYF	TGTGCCAGCACCCAAGGGACAGGGAGGGGCTACGAGCAGTACTTC
NA	TRBJ2-3	TRBD2	TRBV11-2	CASSLALAGYTDTQYF	TGTGCCAGCAGCTTAGCTCTAGCGGGTTACACAGATACGCAGTATTTT
NA	TRBJ2-7	NA	TRBV30	CAWSVGTGFDEQYF	TGTGCCTGGAGCGTTGGAACAGGGTTCGACGAGCAGTACTTC
NA	TRBJ2-2	NA	TRBV28	CASLATSFTGELFF	TGTGCCAGCTTGGCTACTTCGTTCACCGGGGAGCTGTTTTTT
NA	TRBJ1-5	NA	TRBV19	CASSIVMGEQPQHF	TGTGCCAGTAGTATAGTCATGGGGGAACAGCCCCAGCATTTT
NA	TRBJ1-2	NA	TRBV5-1	CASRVGVEGPYGYTF	TGCGCCAGCCGGGTTGGGGTGGAGGGGCCCTATGGCTACACCTTC
NA	TRBJ2-4	NA	TRBV21-1	CASSSSRTGALELAKNIQYF	TGTGCCAGCAGCTCCTCCCGGACAGGAGCATTAGAGCTAGCCAAAAACATTCAGTACTTC
NA	TRBJ1-5	NA	TRBV4-2	CASSQGTRENQPQHF	TGTGCCAGCAGCCAGGGGACTCGGGAAAATCAGCCCCAGCATTTT
NA	TRBJ2-3	NA	TRBV18	CTSSPPALPGTDTQYF	TGTACCAGCTCACCACCGGCTCTACCGGGGACAGATACGCAGTATTTT
many	TRBJ1-2	NA	TRBV23-1	CASSHQELYGYTF	TGCGCCAGCAGTCATCAGGAACTCTATGGCTACACCTTC
few	TRBJ1-2	NA	TRBV5-1	CASRPTENYGYTF	TGCGCCAGCAGGCCCACAGAAAACTATGGCTACACCTTC
NA	TRBJ1-1	NA	TRBV9	CASSVELNTEAFF	TGTGCCAGCAGCGTAGAGCTGAACACTGAAGCTTTCTTT